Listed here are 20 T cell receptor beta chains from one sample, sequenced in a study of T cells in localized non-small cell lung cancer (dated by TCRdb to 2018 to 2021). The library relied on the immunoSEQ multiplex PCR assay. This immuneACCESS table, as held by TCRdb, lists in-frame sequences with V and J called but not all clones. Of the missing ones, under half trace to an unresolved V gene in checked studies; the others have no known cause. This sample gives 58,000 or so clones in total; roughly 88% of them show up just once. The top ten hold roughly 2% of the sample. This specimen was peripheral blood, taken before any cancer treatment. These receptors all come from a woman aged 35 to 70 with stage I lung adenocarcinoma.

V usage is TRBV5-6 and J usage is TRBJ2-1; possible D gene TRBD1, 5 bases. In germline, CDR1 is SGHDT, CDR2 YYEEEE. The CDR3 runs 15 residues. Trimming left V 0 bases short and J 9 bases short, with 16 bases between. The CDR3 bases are TGTGCCAGCAGCTTGGGCGGAGCAGGGTCCAGTGAGCAGTTCTTC. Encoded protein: CASSLGGAGSSEQFF.

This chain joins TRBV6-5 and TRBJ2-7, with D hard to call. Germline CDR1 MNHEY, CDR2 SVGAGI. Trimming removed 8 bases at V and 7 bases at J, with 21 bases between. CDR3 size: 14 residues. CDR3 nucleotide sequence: TGTGCCAGCGGCTTCCAGACACATGAAGGGGAGCAGTACTTC. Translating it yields CASGFQTHEGEQYF.

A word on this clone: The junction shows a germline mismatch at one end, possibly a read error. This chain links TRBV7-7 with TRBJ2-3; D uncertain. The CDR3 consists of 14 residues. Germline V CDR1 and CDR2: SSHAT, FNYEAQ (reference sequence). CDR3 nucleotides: TGTGCTAGCAGTCCAAGCCATAGCACAGATACGCAGTATTTT. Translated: CASSPSHSTDTQYF. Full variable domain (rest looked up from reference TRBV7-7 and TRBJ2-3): GAGVSQSPRYKVTKRGQDVTLRCDPISSHATLYWYQQALGQGPEFLTYFNYEAQPDKSGLPSDRFSAERPEGSISTLTIQRTEQRDSAMYRCASSPSHSTDTQYFGPGTRLTVL.

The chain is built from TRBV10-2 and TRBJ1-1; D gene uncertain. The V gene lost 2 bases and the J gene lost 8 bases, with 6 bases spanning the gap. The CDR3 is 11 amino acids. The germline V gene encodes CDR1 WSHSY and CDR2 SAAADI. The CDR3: CASSEQIEAFF. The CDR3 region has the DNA TGCGCCAGCAGTGAGCAAATCGAAGCTTTCTTT.

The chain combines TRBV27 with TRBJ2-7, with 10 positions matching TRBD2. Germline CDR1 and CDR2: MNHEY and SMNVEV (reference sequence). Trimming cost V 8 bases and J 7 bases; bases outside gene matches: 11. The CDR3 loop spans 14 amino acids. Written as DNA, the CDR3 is TGTGCCAGCGGGGGGAGCGGGAGGGCCGGTGAGCAGTACTTC. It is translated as CASGGSGRAGEQYF.

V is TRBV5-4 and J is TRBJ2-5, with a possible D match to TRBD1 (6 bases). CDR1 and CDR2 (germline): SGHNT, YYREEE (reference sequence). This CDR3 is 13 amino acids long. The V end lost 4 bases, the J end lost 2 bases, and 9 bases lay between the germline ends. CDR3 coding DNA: TGTGCCAGCAGCCCCGGACAGCAAGAGACCCAGTACTTC. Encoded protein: CASSPGQQETQYF.

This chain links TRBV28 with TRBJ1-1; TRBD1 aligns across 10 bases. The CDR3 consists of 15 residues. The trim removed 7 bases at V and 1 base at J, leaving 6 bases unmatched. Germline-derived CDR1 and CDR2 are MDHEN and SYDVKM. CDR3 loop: CASTGTGEENTEAFF. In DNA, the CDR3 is TGTGCCAGCACCGGGACAGGGGAGGAGAACACTGAAGCTTTCTTT.

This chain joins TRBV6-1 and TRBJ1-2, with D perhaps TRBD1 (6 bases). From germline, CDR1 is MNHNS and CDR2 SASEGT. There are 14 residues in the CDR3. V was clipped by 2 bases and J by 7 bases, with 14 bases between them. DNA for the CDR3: TGTGCCAGCAGTGAATATCTACAGGGAATTGGCTACACCTTC. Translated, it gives CASSEYLQGIGYTF.

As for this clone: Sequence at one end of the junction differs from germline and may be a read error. For the CDR3, the DNA is TGCGCCAGCAGCTTGTCCGGGACGGACCAAGCTTCCTTT. It encodes CASSLSGTDQASF. V is TRBV5-1 and J is TRBJ1-1; D is possibly TRBD1 (5 bases). The CDR3 sequence is 13 residues long. CDR1 and CDR2 from the germline V gene are SGHRS and YFSETQ.

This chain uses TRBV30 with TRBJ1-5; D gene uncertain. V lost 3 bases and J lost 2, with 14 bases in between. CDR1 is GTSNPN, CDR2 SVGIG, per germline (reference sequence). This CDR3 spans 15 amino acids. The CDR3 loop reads CAWSVRADRNQPQHF. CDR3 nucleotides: TGTGCCTGGAGCGTCCGGGCAGATCGCAATCAGCCCCAGCATTTT.

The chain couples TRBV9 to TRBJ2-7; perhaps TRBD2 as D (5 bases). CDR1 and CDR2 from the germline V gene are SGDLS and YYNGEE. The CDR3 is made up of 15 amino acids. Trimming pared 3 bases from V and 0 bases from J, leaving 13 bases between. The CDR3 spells CASSARDYHSYEQYF. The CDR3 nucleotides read TGTGCCAGCAGCGCCCGGGATTATCACTCCTACGAGCAGTACTTC.

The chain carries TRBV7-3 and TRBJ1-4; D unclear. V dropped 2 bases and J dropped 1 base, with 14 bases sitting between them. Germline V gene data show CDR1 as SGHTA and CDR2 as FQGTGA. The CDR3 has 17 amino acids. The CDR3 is CASSLWSIGRTNEKLFF. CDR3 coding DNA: TGTGCCAGCAGCTTATGGAGTATCGGTAGAACTAATGAAAAACTGTTTTTT.

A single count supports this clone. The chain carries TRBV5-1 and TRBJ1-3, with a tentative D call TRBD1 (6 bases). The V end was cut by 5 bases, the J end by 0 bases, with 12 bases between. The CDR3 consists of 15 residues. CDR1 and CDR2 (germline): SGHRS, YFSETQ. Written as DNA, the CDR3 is TGCGCCAGCAGGGACAGCGGTCGCTCTGGAAACACCATATATTTT. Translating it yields CASRDSGRSGNTIYF.

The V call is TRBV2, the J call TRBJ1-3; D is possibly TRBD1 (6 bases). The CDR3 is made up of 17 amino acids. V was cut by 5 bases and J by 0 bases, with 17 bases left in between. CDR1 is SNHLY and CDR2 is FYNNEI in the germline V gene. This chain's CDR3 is CASSTHRQDFSGNTIYF. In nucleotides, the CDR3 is TGTGCCAGCAGTACACATCGACAGGATTTCTCTGGAAACACCATATATTTT.

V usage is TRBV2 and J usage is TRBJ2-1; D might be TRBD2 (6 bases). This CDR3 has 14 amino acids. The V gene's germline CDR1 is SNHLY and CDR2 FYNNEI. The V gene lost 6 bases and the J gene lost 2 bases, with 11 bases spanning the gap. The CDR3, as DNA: TGTGCCAGCAGGGGCGGGACCGCCTACAATGAGCAGTTCTTC. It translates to CASRGGTAYNEQFF.

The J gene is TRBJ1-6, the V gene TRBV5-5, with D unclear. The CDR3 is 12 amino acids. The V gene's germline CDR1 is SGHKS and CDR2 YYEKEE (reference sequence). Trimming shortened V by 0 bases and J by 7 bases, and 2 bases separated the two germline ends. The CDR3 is CASSLGNSPLHF. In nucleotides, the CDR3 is TGTGCCAGCAGCTTGGGAAATTCACCCCTCCACTTT.

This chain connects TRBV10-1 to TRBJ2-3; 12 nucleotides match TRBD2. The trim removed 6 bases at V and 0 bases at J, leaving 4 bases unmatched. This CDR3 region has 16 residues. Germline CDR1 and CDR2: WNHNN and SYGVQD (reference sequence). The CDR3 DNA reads TGCGCCAGCAGGTACGGACTAGCGGGGAGCACAGATACGCAGTATTTT. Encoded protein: CASRYGLAGSTDTQYF.

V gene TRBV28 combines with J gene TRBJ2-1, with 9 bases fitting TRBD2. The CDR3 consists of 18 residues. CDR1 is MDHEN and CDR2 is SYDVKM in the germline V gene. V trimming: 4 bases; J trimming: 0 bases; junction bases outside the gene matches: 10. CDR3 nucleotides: TGTGCCAGCAGTTCCCTCGGGGGTAGCGGGAGCTCCTACAATGAGCAGTTCTTC. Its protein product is CASSSLGGSGSSYNEQFF.

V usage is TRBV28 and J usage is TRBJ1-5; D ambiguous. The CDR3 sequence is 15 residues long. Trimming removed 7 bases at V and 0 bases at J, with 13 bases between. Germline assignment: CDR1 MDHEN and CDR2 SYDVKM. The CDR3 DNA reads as TGTGCCAGCAAAGAGTCGGATTATAGCAATCAGCCCCAGCATTTT. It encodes CASKESDYSNQPQHF.

CDR3 bases: TGTGCCAGCAGCGTAATGTCACGGCCCTCGGATACGCAGTATTTT. Its translation: CASSVMSRPSDTQYF. This sequence joins TRBV9 and TRBJ2-3; no firm D call. This CDR3 region has 15 residues. CDR1 SGDLS and CDR2 YYNGEE come from the germline V gene. Trimming removed 1 base from V and 6 bases from J, with 15 bases in between.